This T cell receptor beta chain was found in a study of OX40 agonist ivuxolimab in advanced cancers. Context from the whole study: Ivuxolimab, which targeted the costimulatory receptor OX40 (CD134), was an agonistic, fully human IgG2 monoclonal antibody. Intravenous ivuxolimab was administered to patients every 2 weeks at six dose levels: 0.01, 0.1, 0.3, 1.5, 3 and 10 mg/kg. Patients were allowed to have had prior anti-PD-1, anti-PD-L1 or anti-CTLA-4 therapy, and around 40% of the dose-escalation patients had previously received checkpoint inhibitors. Of the 50 to 55 patients in dose escalation, around 20 had hepatocellular carcinoma, some 15 had melanoma, 9 had renal cell carcinoma and 9 had head and neck cancer. Partial responses occurred in three dose-escalation patients, of whom one had hepatocellular carcinoma and two had cutaneous melanoma. The paper covers the monotherapy dose-escalation part of the phase I ivuxolimab trial, which included N ≈ 52 patients. In the dose-escalation cohort, 70% to 85% of patients were male, and the mean age was approximately 60 years, with a range of roughly 20 to 80. The purpose of peripheral TCRbeta sequencing was to test whether ivuxolimab changed TCR sequence diversity and led to clonal T-cell expansion. Study-wide conclusions, independent of this receptor: The antigen specificity of the clonally expanded peripheral T cells was not determined. Low levels of normalized T-cell clonal expansion were also shown by some nonresponding patients. In partial responders in the 0.1-3.0 mg/kg groups, normalized peripheral clonal expansion was found to be among the lowest, especially among CD8+ T cells. At doses of 0.1 to 3.0 mg/kg, clonal expansion of both CD4+ and CD8+ T cells in blood was seen between baseline and week 6. After ivuxolimab, more expanded clones were found on average in CD8+ T cells than in CD4+ T cells.

Genomic DNA was extracted from sorted cells for sequencing of the TCRbeta CDR3 region. The immunoSEQ Assay was used for sequencing of TCRbeta CDR3 regions. The clones in this table, taken by TCRdb from immuneACCESS, are in-frame only. Not every clone is retained; where verified, under half of the shortfall comes from an unresolved V gene, and the cause of the rest is unknown. Here the sample has around 65,000 clones; approximately 91% occur a single time. The ten largest clones take up approximately 5.4% of the sample. Details on this clone: What this receptor recognizes is not known. Nothing much larger sits one base from this clone, and base qualities are not available.

The trial excluded patients who had a history of autoimmune disease or who were on systemic immunosuppression. Peripheral blood for TCR sequencing was drawn from every dose cohort at baseline, at cycle 4 day 1 and at cycle 7 day 1. Samples came from an open-label, multicenter, first-in-human phase I dose-escalation trial of ivuxolimab. Adults with locally advanced or metastatic head and neck squamous cell, hepatocellular, melanoma or renal cell carcinoma were enrolled in the trial. CD4+ and CD8+ T cells were sorted separately from peripheral blood before TCR sequencing. From a lookup of the germline V gene, CDR1 and CDR2 are ENHRY and SYGVKD. From the cysteine through the phenylalanine, the CDR3 covers 15 amino acids. This entry keeps only the CDR3 DNA: 45 bases, framed from base 1. The trim is 6 bases for V and 10 bases for J, with a gap of 21 bases between the germline ends.

The sample here was CD4+ or CD8+ T cells sorted from blood, taken in a trial of the OX40 agonist ivuxolimab. The chain links TRBV10-3 with TRBJ1-4; no D gene can be assigned with confidence. This clonotype was obtained from an adult with an advanced solid tumor such as melanoma, head and neck, liver or kidney cancer. The CDR3 protein: CAISVSDGGEAKLFF. The DNA is as follows: TGTGCCATCAGCGTATCGGACGGTGGGGAGGCAAAACTGTTTTTT.